This T cell receptor (beta chain) was sequenced for a study of OX40 agonist ivuxolimab in advanced cancers. Assay used: immunoSEQ multiplex PCR; TCRdb lists only in-frame clones, some missing. In the table there are tens of thousands of clones, roughly 80% of which are singletons. This clone occurred once. This receptor was identified in an adult with an advanced solid tumor such as melanoma, head and neck, liver or kidney cancer. The sequencing here drew on CD4+ or CD8+ T cells sorted from blood, taken in a trial of the OX40 agonist ivuxolimab.

CDR3 protein: CASKDRLSNQPQHF. CDR3 nucleotide sequence: TGTGCCAGCAAAGACAGGCTTAGCAATCAGCCCCAGCATTTT. The chain uses TRBV28 and TRBJ1-5; weak D call: TRBD1 (6 bases). V lost 7 bases, J lost 0 bases, and 10 bases lay in between. The CDR3 consists of 14 residues. Germline V CDR1 and CDR2: MDHEN, SYDVKM. Combining the CDR3 with reference TRBV28 and TRBJ1-5 gives the whole variable domain DVKVTQSSRYLVKRTGEKVFLECVQDMDHENMFWYRQDPGLGLRLIYFSYDVKMKEKGDIPEGYSVSREKKERFSLILESASTNQTSMYLCASKDRLSNQPQHFGDGTRLSIL.